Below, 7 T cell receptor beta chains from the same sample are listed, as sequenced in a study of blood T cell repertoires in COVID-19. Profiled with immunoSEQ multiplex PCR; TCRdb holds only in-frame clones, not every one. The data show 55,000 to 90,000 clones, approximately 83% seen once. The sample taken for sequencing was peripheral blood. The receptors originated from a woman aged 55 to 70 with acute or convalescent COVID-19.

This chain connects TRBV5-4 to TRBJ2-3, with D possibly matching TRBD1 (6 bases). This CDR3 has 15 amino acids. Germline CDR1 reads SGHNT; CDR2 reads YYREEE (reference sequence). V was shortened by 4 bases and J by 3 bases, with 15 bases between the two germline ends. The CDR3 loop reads CASSARTDKTDTQYF. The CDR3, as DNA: TGTGCCAGCAGCGCGAGGACAGACAAAACAGATACGCAGTATTTT. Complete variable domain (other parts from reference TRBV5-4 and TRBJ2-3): ETGVTQSPTHLIKTRGQQVTLRCSSQSGHNTVSWYQQALGQGPQFIFQYYREEENGRGNFPPRFSGLQFPNYSSELNVNALELDDSALYLCASSARTDKTDTQYFGPGTRLTVL.

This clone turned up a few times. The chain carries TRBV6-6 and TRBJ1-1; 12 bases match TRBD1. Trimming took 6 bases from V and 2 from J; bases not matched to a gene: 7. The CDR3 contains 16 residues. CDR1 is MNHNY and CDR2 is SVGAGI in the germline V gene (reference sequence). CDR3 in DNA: TGTGCCAGCAGACAGGGACAGGGGGCGGTCAACACTGAAGCTTTCTTT. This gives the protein CASRQGQGAVNTEAFF.

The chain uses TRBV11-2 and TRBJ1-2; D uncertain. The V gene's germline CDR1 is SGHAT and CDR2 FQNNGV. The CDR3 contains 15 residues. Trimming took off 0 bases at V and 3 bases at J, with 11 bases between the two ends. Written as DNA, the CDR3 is TGTGCCAGCAGCTTAGAGCCTTCCTTAGACTATGGCTACACCTTC. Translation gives CASSLEPSLDYGYTF.

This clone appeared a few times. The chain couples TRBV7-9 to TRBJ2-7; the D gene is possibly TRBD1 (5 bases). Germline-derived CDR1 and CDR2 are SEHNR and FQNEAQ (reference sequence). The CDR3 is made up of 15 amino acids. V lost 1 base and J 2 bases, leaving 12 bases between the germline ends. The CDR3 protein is CASSLGWGGAYEQYF. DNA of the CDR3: TGTGCCAGCAGCTTAGGGTGGGGCGGAGCCTACGAGCAGTACTTC.

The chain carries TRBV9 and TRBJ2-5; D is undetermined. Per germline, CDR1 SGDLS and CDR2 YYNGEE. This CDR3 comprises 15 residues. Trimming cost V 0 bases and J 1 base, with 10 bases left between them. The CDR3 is CASSVERTSQETQYF. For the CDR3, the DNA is TGTGCCAGCAGCGTAGAGAGAACCTCCCAAGAGACCCAGTACTTC.

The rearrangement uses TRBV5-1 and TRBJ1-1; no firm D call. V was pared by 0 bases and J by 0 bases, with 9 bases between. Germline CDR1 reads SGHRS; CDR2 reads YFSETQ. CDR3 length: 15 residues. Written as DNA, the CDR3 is TGCGCCAGCAGCTTGGAGCCTATCATGAACACTGAAGCTTTCTTT. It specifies CASSLEPIMNTEAFF.

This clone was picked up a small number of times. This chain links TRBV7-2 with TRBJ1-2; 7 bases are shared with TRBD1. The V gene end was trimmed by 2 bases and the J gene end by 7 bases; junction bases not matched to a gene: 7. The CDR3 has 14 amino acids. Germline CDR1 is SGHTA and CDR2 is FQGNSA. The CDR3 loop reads CASSLYQGVLGYTF. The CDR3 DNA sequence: TGTGCCAGCAGCTTATATCAGGGGGTTCTTGGCTACACCTTC. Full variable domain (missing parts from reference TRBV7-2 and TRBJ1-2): GAGVSQSPSNKVTEKGKDVELRCDPISGHTALYWYRQSLGQGLEFLIYFQGNSAPDKSGLPSDRFSAERTGGSVSTLTIQRTQQEDSAVYLCASSLYQGVLGYTFGSGTRLTVV.